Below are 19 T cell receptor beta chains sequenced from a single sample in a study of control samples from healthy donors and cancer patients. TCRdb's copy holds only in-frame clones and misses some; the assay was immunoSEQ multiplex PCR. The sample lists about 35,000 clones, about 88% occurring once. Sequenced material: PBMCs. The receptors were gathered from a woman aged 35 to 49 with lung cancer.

In nucleotides, the CDR3 is TGTGCCATCAGCTTAGGGGGACAGGGGGCAGGAGAGCAGTACTTC. It is translated as CAISLGGQGAGEQYF. V and J are TRBV10-3 and TRBJ2-7, with TRBD1 matching over 12 bases. The CDR3 totals 15 residues. Germline V gives CDR1 ENHRY, CDR2 SYGVKD. V shed 6 bases, J shed 7 bases, and the junction held 10 bases outside the gene matches.

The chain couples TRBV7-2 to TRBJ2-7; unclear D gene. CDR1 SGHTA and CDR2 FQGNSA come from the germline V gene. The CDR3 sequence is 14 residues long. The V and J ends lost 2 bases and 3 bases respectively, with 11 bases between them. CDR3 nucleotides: TGTGCCAGCAGCTTAACCTCTAGGAGCTACGAGCAGTACTTC. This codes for CASSLTSRSYEQYF.

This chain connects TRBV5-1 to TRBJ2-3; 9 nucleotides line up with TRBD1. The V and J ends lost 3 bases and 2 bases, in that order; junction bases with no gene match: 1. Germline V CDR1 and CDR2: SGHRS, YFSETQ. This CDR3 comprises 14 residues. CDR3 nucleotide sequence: TGCGCCAGCAGCTGGACAGGGGACACAGATACGCAGTATTTT. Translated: CASSWTGDTDTQYF. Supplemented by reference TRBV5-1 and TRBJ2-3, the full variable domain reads KAGVTQTPRYLIKTRGQQVTLSCSPISGHRSVSWYQQTPGQGLQFLFEYFSETQRNKGNFPGRFSGRQFSNSRSEMNVSTLELGDSALYLCASSWTGDTDTQYFGPGTRLTVL.

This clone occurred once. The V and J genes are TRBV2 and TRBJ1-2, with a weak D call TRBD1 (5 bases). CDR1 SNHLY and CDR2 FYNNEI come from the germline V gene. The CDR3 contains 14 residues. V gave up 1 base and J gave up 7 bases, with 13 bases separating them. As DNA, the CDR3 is TGTGCCAGCAGTGAAGTCGGTCAGGGAGGTGGCTACACCTTC. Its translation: CASSEVGQGGGYTF.

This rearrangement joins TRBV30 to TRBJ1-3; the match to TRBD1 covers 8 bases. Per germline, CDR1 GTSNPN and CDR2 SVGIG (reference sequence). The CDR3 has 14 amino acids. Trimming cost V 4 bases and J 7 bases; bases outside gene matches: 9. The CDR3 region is CAWTQSDRVNTIYF. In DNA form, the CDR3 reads TGTGCCTGGACCCAATCGGACAGGGTGAACACCATATATTTT.

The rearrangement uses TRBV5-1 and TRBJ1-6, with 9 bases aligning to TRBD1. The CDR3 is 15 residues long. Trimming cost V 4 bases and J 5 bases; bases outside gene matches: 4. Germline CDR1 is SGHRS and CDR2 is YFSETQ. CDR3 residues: CASSTRTGDNSPLHF. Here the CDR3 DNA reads TGCGCCAGCAGCACCCGGACAGGGGATAATTCACCCCTCCACTTT.

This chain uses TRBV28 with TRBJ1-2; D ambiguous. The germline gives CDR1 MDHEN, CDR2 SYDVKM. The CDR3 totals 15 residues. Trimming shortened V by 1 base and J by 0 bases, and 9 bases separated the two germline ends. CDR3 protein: CASSLFQPTNYGYTF. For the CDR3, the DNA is TGTGCCAGCAGTTTATTCCAGCCTACTAACTATGGCTACACCTTC.

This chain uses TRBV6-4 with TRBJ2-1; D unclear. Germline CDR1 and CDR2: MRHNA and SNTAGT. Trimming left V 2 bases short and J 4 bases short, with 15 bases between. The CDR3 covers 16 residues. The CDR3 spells CASSDTGPSDYNEQFF. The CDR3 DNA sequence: TGTGCCAGCAGTGACACTGGACCAAGCGATTACAATGAGCAGTTCTTC.

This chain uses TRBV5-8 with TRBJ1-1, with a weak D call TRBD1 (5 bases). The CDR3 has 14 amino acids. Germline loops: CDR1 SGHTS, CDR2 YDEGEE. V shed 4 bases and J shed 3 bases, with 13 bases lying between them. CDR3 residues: CASSHPTDYTEAFF. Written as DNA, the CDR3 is TGTGCCAGCAGCCATCCGACAGACTACACTGAAGCTTTCTTT.

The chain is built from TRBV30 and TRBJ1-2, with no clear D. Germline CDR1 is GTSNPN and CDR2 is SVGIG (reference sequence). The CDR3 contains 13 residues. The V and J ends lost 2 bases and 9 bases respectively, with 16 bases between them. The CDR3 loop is CAWSSGLLYSYTF. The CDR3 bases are TGTGCCTGGAGTTCCGGGCTCCTTTATAGCTACACCTTC. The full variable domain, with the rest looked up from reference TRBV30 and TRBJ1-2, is SQTIHQWPATLVQPVGSPLSLECTVEGTSNPNLYWYRQAAGRGLQLLFYSVGIGQISSEVPQNLSASRPQDRQFILSSKKLLLSDSGFYLCAWSSGLLYSYTFGSGTRLTVV.

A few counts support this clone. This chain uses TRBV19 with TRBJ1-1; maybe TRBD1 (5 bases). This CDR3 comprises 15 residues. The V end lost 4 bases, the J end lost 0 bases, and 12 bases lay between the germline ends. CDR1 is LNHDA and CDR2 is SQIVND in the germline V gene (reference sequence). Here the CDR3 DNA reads TGTGCCAGTAGTAGATACGGGACCGTGAACACTGAAGCTTTCTTT. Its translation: CASSRYGTVNTEAFF.

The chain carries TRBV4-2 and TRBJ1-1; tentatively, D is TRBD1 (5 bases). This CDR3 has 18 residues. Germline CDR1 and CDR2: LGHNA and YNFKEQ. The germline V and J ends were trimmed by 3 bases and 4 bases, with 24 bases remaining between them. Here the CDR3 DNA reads TGTGCCAGCAGCCAGACCCGAAGGGGTTTGCTTCTGGGCACTGAAGCTTTCTTT. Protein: CASSQTRRGLLLGTEAFF.

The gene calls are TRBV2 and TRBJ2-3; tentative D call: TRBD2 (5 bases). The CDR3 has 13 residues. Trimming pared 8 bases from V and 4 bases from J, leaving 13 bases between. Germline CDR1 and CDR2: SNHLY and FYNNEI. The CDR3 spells CASQFRDSDTQYF. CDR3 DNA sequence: TGTGCCAGCCAGTTTCGGGATTCAGATACGCAGTATTTT.

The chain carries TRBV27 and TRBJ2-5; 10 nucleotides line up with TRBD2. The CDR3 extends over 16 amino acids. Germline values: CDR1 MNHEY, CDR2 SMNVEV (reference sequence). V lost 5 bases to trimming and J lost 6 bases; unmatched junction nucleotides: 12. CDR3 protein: CASSLSGGPFSKTQYF. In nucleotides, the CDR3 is TGTGCCAGCAGTCTTAGCGGGGGGCCCTTTAGTAAGACCCAGTACTTC.

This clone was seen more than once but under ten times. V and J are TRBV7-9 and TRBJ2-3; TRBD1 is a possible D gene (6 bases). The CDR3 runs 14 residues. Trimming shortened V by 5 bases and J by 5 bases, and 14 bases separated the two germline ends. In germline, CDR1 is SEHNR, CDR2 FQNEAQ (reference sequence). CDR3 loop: CASSLGQFLDTQYF. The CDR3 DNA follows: TGTGCCAGCAGCCTCGGACAGTTCTTAGATACGCAGTATTTT.

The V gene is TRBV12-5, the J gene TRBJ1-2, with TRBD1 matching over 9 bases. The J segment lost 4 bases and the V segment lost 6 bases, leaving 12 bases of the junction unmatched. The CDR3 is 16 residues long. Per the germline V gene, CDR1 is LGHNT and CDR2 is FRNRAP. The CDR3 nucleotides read TGTGCTAGTGGCGGACACGGACAGGGGACCTTCTATGGCTACACCTTC. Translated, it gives CASGGHGQGTFYGYTF.

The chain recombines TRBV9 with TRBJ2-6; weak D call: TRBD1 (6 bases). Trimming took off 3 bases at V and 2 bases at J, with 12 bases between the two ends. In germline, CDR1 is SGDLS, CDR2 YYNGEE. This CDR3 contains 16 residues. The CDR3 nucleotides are TGTGCCAGCAGCGCGAGACAGGATGCTGGGGCCAACGTCCTGACTTTC. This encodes CASSARQDAGANVLTF.

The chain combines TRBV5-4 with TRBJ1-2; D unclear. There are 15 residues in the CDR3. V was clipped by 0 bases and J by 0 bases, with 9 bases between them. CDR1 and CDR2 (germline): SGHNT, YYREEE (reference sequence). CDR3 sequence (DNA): TGTGCCAGCAGCTTGGTTCGGGGAGCTAACTATGGCTACACCTTC. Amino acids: CASSLVRGANYGYTF.

CDR3 sequence (DNA): TGTGCCAGCAGCCCGGGAACTGAAGCTTTCTTT. Its protein is CASSPGTEAFF. The chain links TRBV7-8 to TRBJ1-1; D is unclear. The germline V and J ends were trimmed by 5 bases and 5 bases, with 6 bases remaining between them. From germline, CDR1 is SGHVS and CDR2 FQNEAQ. The CDR3 loop spans 11 amino acids.